The entry below describes one T cell receptor beta chain. This record belongs to a study of neurological immune-mediated disorders. TCRdb called the 5' RACE reads again in MiXCR, with one record for every CDR3 protein. The data contain tens of thousands of distinct CDR3 sequences, 3% to 4% of them singletons. The sequence was obtained from a man aged 35-49 years with multiple sclerosis. The source material was PBMCs.

The CDR3 DNA sequence: TGCGCCAGCAGCTACAGGGAATCCTACGAGCAGTACTTC. It yields the protein CASSYRESYEQYF. This sequence joins TRBV5-1 and TRBJ2-7; the D gene is possibly TRBD1 (6 bases). The V and J ends lost 3 bases and 1 base respectively, with 8 bases between them. This CDR3 is built from 13 residues. Germline CDR1 and CDR2: SGHRS and YFSETQ.